Following are 3 T cell receptor beta chains from one sample sequenced in a study of T cells in localized non-small cell lung cancer. The data were produced by immunoSEQ multiplex PCR, yet TCRdb's version contains in-frame clones alone and is incomplete. The data contain some 10,000 clones, about 44% of them singletons. The source was lymph node tissue, collected before any cancer treatment. The receptor source for this set is a woman aged 40-69 years with stage I lung adenocarcinoma.

The gene calls are TRBV2 and TRBJ1-2; D is undetermined. The CDR3 is made up of 12 amino acids. Germline V gene lookup returns CDR1 SNHLY and CDR2 FYNNEI. V gave up 6 bases and J gave up 1 base, with 6 bases separating them. CDR3 in amino acids: CASSTLNYGYTF. The DNA of the CDR3 is TGTGCCAGCAGCACTCTTAACTATGGCTACACCTTC.

The chain recombines TRBV19 with TRBJ1-1, with D perhaps matching TRBD1 (5 bases). V gave up 1 base and J gave up 1 base, with 10 bases separating them. The CDR3 is 15 residues long. CDR1 and CDR2 from the germline V gene are LNHDA and SQIVND (reference sequence). This CDR3 reads CASSIVGTSNTEAFF. The CDR3 DNA sequence: TGTGCCAGTAGTATAGTTGGGACCTCGAACACTGAAGCTTTCTTT.

In its sample, this clone was seen a few times. This rearrangement joins TRBV9 to TRBJ2-1; TRBD2 agrees at 10 bases. Trimming took 2 bases from V and 2 from J; bases not matched to a gene: 1. The CDR3 sequence is 15 residues long. The germline CDR1 and CDR2 sequences are SGDLS and YYNGEE. The CDR3 reads CASSVGLAAYNEQFF. The CDR3 bases are TGTGCCAGCAGCGTCGGACTAGCGGCCTACAATGAGCAGTTCTTC.